The rows below give T cell receptor beta chains drawn from one sample of a study of T cell repertoires in cytomegalovirus infection. Their antigen targets remain unknown. TCRdb reanalysed the reads using MiXCR and keeps one entry per CDR3 protein. Of hundreds of thousands of distinct CDR3 sequences listed, almost 30% are singletons. The sequenced sample was cultured PBMCs, obtained from culture after CMV antigen stimulation. The receptor source for this set is a human donor in good health (CMV status not recorded). Some clones in this sample may be carry-over from other donors' samples. Both conserved end residues are part of each CDR3. The D gene is left open where the match is weak. The size field is filled for only some rows; it gives once, few, many or a size class.

V	J	D	size	CDR3	DNA
TRBV20-1	TRBJ2-7	.	.	CSAISLDGFSYEQYF	TGCAGTGCAATTTCGTTGGACGGTTTTTCCTACGAGCAGTACTTC
TRBV6-2/TRBV6-3	TRBJ2-1	.	.	CASSYGVAVAYNEQFF	TGTGCCAGCAGTTACGGGGTAGCGGTAGCCTACAATGAGCAGTTCTTC
TRBV27	TRBJ1-1	TRBD1	few	CASSLSPGQGWENTEAFF	TGTGCCAGCAGTTTATCACCCGGACAGGGGTGGGAAAACACTGAAGCTTTCTTT
TRBV7-3	TRBJ2-5	TRBD1	many	CASSPGQGQETQYF	TGTGCCAGCAGCCCGGGACAGGGCCAAGAGACCCAGTACTTC
TRBV20-1	TRBJ2-7	.	few	CSAPVVGRPSEQYF	TGCAGTGCCCCCGTTGTCGGGAGACCCTCGGAGCAGTACTTC
TRBV10-2	TRBJ2-7	.	.	CASSESIVHEQYF	TGCGCCAGCAGTGAGAGTATAGTCCACGAGCAGTACTTC
TRBV30	TRBJ1-3	.	.	CAWSVPYTIYF	TGTGCCTGGAGTGTACCGTACACCATATATTTT
TRBV7-8	TRBJ2-7	TRBD2	many	CASSLPGLDNYEQYF	TGTGCCAGCAGCCTACCCGGACTAGACAACTACGAGCAGTACTTC
TRBV7-9	TRBJ1-1	.	.	CASTGNWNTEAFF	TGTGCCAGCACAGGTAATTGGAACACTGAAGCTTTCTTT
TRBV19	TRBJ1-5	TRBD1	.	CASSDGQGGNQPQHF	TGTGCCAGTAGTGACGGACAGGGGGGAAATCAGCCCCAGCATTTT
TRBV6-6	TRBJ2-1	TRBD2	.	CASSFSSGSSNEQFF	TGTGCCAGCAGCTTCTCTAGCGGGAGCAGCAATGAGCAGTTCTTC
TRBV6-1	TRBJ1-1	TRBD1	.	CASRGPGQGSEAFF	TGTGCCAGCAGGGGACCGGGACAGGGAAGTGAAGCTTTCTTT
TRBV20-1	TRBJ2-1	TRBD2	few	CSARRLAGLGDEQFF	TGCAGTGCTAGGCGACTAGCGGGACTGGGGGATGAGCAGTTCTTC
TRBV29-1	TRBJ1-2	.	.	CSVEGGGAGGYTF	TGCAGCGTTGAGGGGGGGGGCGCGGGTGGCTACACCTTC
TRBV23-1	TRBJ1-2	TRBD1	.	CARKSMDRLVSGDNYGYTF	TGCGCCAGAAAGTCCATGGACAGGCTGGTCTCGGGCGATAACTATGGCTACACCTTC
TRBV7-3	TRBJ2-2	.	.	CASSLNLNDNTGELFF	TGTGCCAGCAGCTTAAACCTCAATGACAACACCGGGGAGCTGTTTTTT
TRBV20-1	TRBJ2-2	.	.	CSAGGGTIGPGELFF	TGCAGTGCTGGAGGGGGGACTATCGGTCCCGGGGAGCTGTTTTTT
TRBV6-2/TRBV6-3	TRBJ1-1	.	.	CASSYRTGSPEAFF	TGTGCCAGCAGTTACCGAACAGGGTCCCCTGAAGCTTTCTTT
TRBV5-4	TRBJ2-5	TRBD2	.	CASSPGTSGRGETQYF	TGTGCCAGCAGCCCCGGGACTAGCGGGAGAGGGGAGACCCAGTACTTC
TRBV4-2	TRBJ1-5	TRBD1	.	CASSQVAGQSNQPQHF	TGTGCCAGCAGCCAAGTGGCGGGACAGAGCAATCAGCCCCAGCATTTT
TRBV3-1	TRBJ1-4	.	.	CASSQAPGNRYATNEKLFF	TGTGCCAGCAGCCAAGCCCCCGGAAACAGATATGCAACTAATGAAAAACTGTTTTTT
TRBV11-2	TRBJ2-7	TRBD2	.	CASSSPGLASYEQYF	TGTGCCAGCAGCTCCCCGGGACTAGCGTCCTACGAGCAGTACTTC
TRBV6-1	TRBJ2-3	.	few	CASTGRKQVFSTDTQYF	TGTGCCAGCACCGGACGGAAACAGGTTTTTAGCACAGATACGCAGTATTTT
TRBV5-4	TRBJ2-3	.	.	CASSSWADTQYF	TGTGCCAGCAGCTCGTGGGCGGATACGCAGTATTTT
TRBV2	TRBJ1-1	.	few	CASSAGSLNTEAFF	TGTGCCAGCAGTGCGGGCAGTCTGAACACTGAAGCTTTCTTT
TRBV19	TRBJ1-4	TRBD1	few	CASSPLAGTGDEKLFF	TGTGCCAGTAGTCCCCTGGCCGGGACAGGGGATGAAAAACTGTTTTTT
TRBV4-1	TRBJ1-2	.	once	CASSQDTLRDGYGYTF	TGCGCCAGCAGCCAAGATACGCTTAGGGACGGCTATGGCTACACCTTC
TRBV7-2	TRBJ1-5	.	.	CASSFGDINQPQHF	TGTGCCAGCAGCTTTGGGGACATCAATCAGCCCCAGCATTTT
TRBV28	TRBJ1-6	.	.	CASSSSMTGLHF	TGTGCCAGCAGTTCCTCCATGACAGGCCTCCACTTT
TRBV20-1	TRBJ2-2	.	many	CSARYQGEGELFF	TGCAGTGCTAGATACCAGGGTGAAGGGGAGCTGTTTTTT
TRBV19	TRBJ2-7	TRBD1	.	CASKSSGQGRNEQYF	TGTGCCAGTAAAAGCTCTGGACAGGGCAGGAACGAGCAGTACTTC
TRBV28	TRBJ1-2	.	.	CASSPPGPYGYTF	TGTGCCAGCAGCCCTCCAGGGCCCTATGGCTACACCTTC
TRBV2	TRBJ2-6	.	many	CASGQTLSGANVLTF	TGTGCCAGCGGACAGACCCTTTCTGGGGCCAACGTCCTGACTTTC
TRBV5-5	TRBJ1-2	.	few	CASSSDNPRSNYGYTF	TGTGCCAGCAGCTCGGACAATCCCAGGAGTAACTATGGCTACACCTTC
TRBV7-2	TRBJ2-1	.	many	CASSLGGVAYNEQFF	TGTGCCAGCAGCTTAGGCGGGGTGGCCTACAATGAGCAGTTCTTC
TRBV2	TRBJ1-3	.	.	CASSGHSGNTIYF	TGTGCCAGCAGTGGACACTCCGGAAACACCATATATTTT
TRBV20-1	TRBJ2-1	.	few	CSAGSVGSEQFF	TGCAGTGCTGGGTCGGTCGGGAGTGAGCAGTTCTTC
TRBV11-2	TRBJ2-1	.	few	CASSFLGGGPYNEQFF	TGTGCCAGCAGCTTTCTAGGCGGGGGCCCCTACAATGAGCAGTTCTTC
TRBV28	TRBJ2-3	.	few	CASSFLRESTDTQYF	TGTGCCAGCAGTTTTTTGAGGGAGTCGACAGATACGCAGTATTTT
TRBV19	TRBJ2-3	TRBD2	.	CASSVLAGAGTDTQYF	TGTGCCAGTAGTGTTCTAGCGGGAGCGGGCACAGATACGCAGTATTTT
TRBV5-5	TRBJ1-5	TRBD1	.	CASSLVFRTGPQGPQHF	TGTGCCAGCAGCTTGGTTTTCCGGACAGGGCCTCAAGGGCCCCAGCATTTT
TRBV2	TRBJ1-6	.	.	CASSAQGLQNSPLHF	TGTGCCAGCAGTGCCCAGGGACTTCAGAATTCACCCCTCCACTTT